In this sample, the clone carrying this T cell receptor (beta chain) turned up many times. What it binds is not known. Conversion of TCR transcripts into cDNA relied on 5'RACE template switching, which added a universal primer site and UMIs. TCRdb reprocessed the 5' RACE reads via MiXCR and lists one record per CDR3 protein. The sample includes around 500,000 distinct CDR3 sequences, 20% to 25% seen only once; the top ten take 16%. The CDR3 is 15 amino acids. V lost 0 bases and J lost 9, with 12 bases in between. CDR1 is ENHRY and CDR2 is SYGVKD in the germline V gene. This record belongs to a study of T cells after yellow fever vaccination. Looking at the study overall: Some fractions had low cell numbers, and these were prepared with SMART-Seq v4 Ultra Low Input.

Broader study findings: Most clones from primary vaccination resurfaced after the booster (approximately 97% CD4, around 90% CD8). Compared with primary, the secondary response was weaker and peaked at day 5, not 15.

The sample here was PBMCs, taken 21 days after the first yellow fever vaccination. This sequence was found in a man between 18 and 29 years old who received the YFV17D yellow fever vaccine. J is TRBJ1-6 and V is TRBV10-3, with D perhaps matching TRBD1 (5 bases). CDR3 in amino acids: CAISESGVPGSPLHF. CDR3 coding DNA: TGTGCCATCAGTGAGTCGGGGGTTCCAGGTTCACCCCTCCACTTT.